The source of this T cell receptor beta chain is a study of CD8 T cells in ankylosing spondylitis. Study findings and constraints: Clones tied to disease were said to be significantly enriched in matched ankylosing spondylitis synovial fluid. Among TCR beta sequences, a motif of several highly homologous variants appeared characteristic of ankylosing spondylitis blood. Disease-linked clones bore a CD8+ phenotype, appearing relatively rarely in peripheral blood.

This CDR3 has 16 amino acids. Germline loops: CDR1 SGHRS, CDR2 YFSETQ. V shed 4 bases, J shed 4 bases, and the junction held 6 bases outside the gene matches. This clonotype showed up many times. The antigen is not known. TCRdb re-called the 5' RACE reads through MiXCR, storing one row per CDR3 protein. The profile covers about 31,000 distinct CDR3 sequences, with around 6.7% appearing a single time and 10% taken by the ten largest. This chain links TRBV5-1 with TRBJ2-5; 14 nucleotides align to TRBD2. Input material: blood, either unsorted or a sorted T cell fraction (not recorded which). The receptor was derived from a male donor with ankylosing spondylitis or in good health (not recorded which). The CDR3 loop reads CASSASGLAGVETQYF. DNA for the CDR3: TGCGCCAGCAGCGCGTCGGGACTAGCGGGAGTAGAGACCCAGTACTTC.